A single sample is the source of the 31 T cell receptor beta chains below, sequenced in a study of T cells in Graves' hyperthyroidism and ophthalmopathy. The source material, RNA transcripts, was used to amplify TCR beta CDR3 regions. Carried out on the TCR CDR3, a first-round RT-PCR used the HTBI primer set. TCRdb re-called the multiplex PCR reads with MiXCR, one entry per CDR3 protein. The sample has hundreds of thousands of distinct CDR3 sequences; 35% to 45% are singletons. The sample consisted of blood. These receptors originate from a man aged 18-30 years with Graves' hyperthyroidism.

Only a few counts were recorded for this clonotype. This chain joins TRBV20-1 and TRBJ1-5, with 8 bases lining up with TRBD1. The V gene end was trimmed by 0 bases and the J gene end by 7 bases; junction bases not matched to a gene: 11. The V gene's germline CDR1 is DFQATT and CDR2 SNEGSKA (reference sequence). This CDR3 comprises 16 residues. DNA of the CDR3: TGCAGTGCTAGAGATGGGAGGATGGGGGACAGGCAGCCCCAGCATTTT. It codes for CSARDGRMGDRQPQHF.

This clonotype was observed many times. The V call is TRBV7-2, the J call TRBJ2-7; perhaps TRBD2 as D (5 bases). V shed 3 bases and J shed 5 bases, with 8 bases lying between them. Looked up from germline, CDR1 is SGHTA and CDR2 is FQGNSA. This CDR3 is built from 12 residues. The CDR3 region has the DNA TGTGCCAGCAGCTTGGAGACTAACGAGCAGTACTTC. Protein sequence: CASSLETNEQYF.

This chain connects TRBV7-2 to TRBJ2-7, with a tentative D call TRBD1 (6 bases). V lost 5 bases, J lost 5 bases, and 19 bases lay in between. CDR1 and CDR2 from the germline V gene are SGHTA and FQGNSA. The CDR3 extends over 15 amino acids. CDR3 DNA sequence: TGTGCCAGCAGCGTAGATGGGACACCGATCGACGAGCAGTACTTC. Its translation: CASSVDGTPIDEQYF.

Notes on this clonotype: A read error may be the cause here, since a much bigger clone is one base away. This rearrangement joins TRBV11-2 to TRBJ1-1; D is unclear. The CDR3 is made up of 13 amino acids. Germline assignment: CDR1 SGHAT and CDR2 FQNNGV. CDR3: CASSLNVDTEALF. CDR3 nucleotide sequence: TGTGCCAGCAGCTTAAACGTTGACACTGAAGCTCTCTTT.

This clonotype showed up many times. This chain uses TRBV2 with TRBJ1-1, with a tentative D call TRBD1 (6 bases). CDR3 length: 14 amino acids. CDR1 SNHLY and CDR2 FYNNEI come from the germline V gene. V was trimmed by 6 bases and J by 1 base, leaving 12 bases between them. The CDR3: CASRAGVGNTEAFF. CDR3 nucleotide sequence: TGTGCCAGCAGGGCAGGGGTCGGGAACACTGAAGCTTTCTTT.

CDR3 sequence: CASSPFDRQETQYF. The CDR3 region has the DNA TGTGCCAGCTCACCTTTCGACAGGCAAGAGACCCAGTACTTC. The chain links TRBV18 to TRBJ2-5, with a possible D match to TRBD1 (6 bases). The ends were cut back, 3 bases at V and 2 bases at J, with 10 bases in the middle. The CDR3 is 14 residues long. In germline, CDR1 is KGHSH, CDR2 LQKENI. Complete variable domain (other parts from reference TRBV18 and TRBJ2-5): NAGVMQNPRHLVRRRGQEARLRCSPMKGHSHVYWYRQLPEEGLKFMVYLQKENIIDESGMPKERFSAEFPKEGPSILRIQQVVRGDSAAYFCASSPFDRQETQYFGPGTRLLVL.

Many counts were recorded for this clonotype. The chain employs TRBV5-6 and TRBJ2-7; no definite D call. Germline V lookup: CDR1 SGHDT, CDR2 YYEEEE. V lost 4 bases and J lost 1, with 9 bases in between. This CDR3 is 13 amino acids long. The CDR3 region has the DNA TGTGCCAGCAGCGCGACTCCGTCCTACGAGCAGTACTTC. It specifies CASSATPSYEQYF.

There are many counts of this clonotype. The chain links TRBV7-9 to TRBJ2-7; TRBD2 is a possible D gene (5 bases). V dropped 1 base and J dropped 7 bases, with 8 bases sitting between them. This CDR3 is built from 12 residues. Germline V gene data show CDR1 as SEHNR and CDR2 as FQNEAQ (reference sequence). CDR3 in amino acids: CASSLELGEQYF. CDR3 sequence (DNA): TGTGCCAGCAGCTTAGAACTAGGGGAGCAGTACTTC.

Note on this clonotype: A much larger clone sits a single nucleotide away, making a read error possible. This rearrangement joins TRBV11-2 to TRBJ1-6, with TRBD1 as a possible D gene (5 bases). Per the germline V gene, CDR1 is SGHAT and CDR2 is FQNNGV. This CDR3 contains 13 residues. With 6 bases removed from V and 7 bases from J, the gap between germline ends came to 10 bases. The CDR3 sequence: CASRQAQNSPLHF. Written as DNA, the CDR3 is TGTGCCAGCAGACAGGCCCAGAATTCACCCCTCCACTTT.

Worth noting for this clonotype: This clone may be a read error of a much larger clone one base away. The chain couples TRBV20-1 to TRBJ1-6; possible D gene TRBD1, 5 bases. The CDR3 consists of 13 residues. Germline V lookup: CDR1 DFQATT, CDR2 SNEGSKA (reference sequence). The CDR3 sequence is CSASRDYNSSLHF. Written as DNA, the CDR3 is TGCAGTGCTAGTCGGGACTATAATTCATCCCTCCACTTT.

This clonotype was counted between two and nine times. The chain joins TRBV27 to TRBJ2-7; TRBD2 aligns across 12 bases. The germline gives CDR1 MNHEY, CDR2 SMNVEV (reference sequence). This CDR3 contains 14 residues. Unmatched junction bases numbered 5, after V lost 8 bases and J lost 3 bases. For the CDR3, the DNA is TGTGCCAGCCAGACTAGCGGGGGACTCTACGAGCAGTACTTC. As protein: CASQTSGGLYEQYF.

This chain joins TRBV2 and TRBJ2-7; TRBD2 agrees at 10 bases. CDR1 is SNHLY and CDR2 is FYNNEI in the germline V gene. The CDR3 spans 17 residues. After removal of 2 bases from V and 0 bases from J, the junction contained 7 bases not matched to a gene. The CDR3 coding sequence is TGTGCCAGCAGTGAATTCCTAGCGGGAGACCACTCCTACGAGCAGTACTTC. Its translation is CASSEFLAGDHSYEQYF.

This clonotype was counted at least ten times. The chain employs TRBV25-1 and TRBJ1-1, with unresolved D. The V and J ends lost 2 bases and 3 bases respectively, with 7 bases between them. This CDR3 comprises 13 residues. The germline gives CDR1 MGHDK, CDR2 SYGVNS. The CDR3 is CASSEDKDTEAFF. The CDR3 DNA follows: TGTGCCAGCAGTGAAGACAAGGACACTGAAGCTTTCTTT.

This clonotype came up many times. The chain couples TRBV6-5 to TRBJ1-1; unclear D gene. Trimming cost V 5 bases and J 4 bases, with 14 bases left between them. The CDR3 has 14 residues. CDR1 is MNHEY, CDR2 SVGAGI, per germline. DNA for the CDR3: TGTGCCAGCAGTCTATCCTCACCAGGCACTGAAGCTTTCTTT. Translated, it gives CASSLSSPGTEAFF.

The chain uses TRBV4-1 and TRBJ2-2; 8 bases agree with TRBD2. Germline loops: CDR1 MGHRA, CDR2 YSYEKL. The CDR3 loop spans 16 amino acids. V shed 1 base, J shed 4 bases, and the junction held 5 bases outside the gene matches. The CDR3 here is CASSQGSGSVTGELFF. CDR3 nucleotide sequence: TGCGCCAGCAGCCAAGGGAGCGGGAGTGTCACCGGGGAGCTGTTTTTT.

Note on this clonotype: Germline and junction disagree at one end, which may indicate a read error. CDR3 bases: TGCGCCAGCAGCTTAGGTCCCGAAGCTTCCTTT. This gives the protein CASSLGPEASF. The chain is built from TRBV5-1 and TRBJ1-1; unclear D gene. The germline CDR1 and CDR2 sequences are SGHRS and YFSETQ. The CDR3 sequence is 11 residues long. Using reference TRBV5-1 and TRBJ1-1 for the parts outside the CDR3, the full variable domain is KAGVTQTPRYLIKTRGQQVTLSCSPISGHRSVSWYQQTPGQGLQFLFEYFSETQRNKGNFPGRFSGRQFSNSRSEMNVSTLELGDSALYLCASSLGPEASFGQGTRLTVV.

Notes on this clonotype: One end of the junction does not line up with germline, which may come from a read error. This CDR3 is CASIVNPHEQHF. For the CDR3, the DNA is TGTGCCAGCATTGTAAACCCCCACGAGCAGCACTTC. The chain couples TRBV5-5 to TRBJ2-7; D is unclear. Germline-derived CDR1 and CDR2 are SGHKS and YYEKEE (reference sequence). The CDR3 covers 12 residues.

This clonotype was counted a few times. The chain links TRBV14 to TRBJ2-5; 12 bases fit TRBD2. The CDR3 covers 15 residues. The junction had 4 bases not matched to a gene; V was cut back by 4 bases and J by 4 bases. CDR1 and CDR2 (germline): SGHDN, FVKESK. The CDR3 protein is CASSPWTSGAETQYF. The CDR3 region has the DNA TGTGCCAGCAGCCCCTGGACTAGCGGGGCAGAGACCCAGTACTTC.

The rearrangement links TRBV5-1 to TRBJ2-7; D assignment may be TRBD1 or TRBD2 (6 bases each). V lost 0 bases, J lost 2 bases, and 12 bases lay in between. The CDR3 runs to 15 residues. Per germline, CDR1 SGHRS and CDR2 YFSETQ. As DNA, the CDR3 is TGCGCCAGCAGCTTGGTTCCGGGGGCAACCTACGAGCAGTACTTC. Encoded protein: CASSLVPGATYEQYF.

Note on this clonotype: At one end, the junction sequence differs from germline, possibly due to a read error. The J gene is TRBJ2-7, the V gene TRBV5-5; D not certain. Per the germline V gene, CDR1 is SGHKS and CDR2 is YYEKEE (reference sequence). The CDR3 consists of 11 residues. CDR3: CASSSSYGQYF. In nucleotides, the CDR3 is TGTGCCAGCAGCTCTTCGTACGGGCAGTACTTC.

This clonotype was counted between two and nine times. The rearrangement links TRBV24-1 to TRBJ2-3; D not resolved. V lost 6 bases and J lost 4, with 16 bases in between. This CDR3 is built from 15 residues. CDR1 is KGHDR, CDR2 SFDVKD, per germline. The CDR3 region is CATSWSGSGADTQYF. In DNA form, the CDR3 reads TGTGCCACCAGTTGGAGTGGAAGTGGAGCAGATACGCAGTATTTT.

CDR3 amino acids: CATSLDRGTDTQYF. The CDR3 DNA is TGTGCCACCAGCCTAGACAGGGGCACAGATACGCAGTATTTT. The rearrangement links TRBV15 to TRBJ2-3; TRBD1 matches at 7 bases. The trim removed 5 bases at V and 1 base at J, leaving 3 bases unmatched. The CDR3 spans 14 residues. Per the germline V gene, CDR1 is LNHNV and CDR2 is YYDKDF (reference sequence).

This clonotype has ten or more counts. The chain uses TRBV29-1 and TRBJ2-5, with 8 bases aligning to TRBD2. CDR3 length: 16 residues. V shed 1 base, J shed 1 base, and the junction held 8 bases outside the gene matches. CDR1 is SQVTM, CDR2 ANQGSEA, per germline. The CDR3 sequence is CSVEGATSDPQETQYF. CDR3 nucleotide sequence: TGCAGCGTTGAAGGGGCGACTAGCGACCCCCAAGAGACCCAGTACTTC.

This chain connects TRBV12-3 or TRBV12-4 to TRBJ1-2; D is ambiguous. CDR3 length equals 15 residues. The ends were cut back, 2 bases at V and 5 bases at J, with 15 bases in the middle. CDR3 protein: CASSLRGFQVYGYTF. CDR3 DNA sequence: TGTGCCAGCAGTTTAAGAGGGTTCCAAGTTTATGGCTACACCTTC.

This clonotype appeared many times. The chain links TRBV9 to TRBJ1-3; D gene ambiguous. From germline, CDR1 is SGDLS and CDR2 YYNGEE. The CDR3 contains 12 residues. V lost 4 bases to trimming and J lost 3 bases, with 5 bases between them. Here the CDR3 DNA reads TGTGCCAGCAGCCACGATGGAAACACCATATATTTT. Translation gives CASSHDGNTIYF.

The CDR3 DNA follows: TGTGCCAGCAGTGGGACAGGGGACCATGGCTACACCTTC. It yields the protein CASSGTGDHGYTF. The chain couples TRBV2 to TRBJ1-2; 9 bases agree with TRBD1. Germline V lookup: CDR1 SNHLY, CDR2 FYNNEI. This CDR3 has 13 amino acids. Trimming at V came to 4 bases and at J to 6 bases, leaving 3 bases not matched to a gene. The whole variable domain, remainder taken from reference TRBV2 and TRBJ1-2, is EPEVTQTPSHQVTQMGQEVILRCVPISNHLYFYWYRQILGQKVEFLVSFYNNEISEKSEIFDDQFSVERPDGSNFTLKIRSTKLEDSAMYFCASSGTGDHGYTFGSGTRLTVV.

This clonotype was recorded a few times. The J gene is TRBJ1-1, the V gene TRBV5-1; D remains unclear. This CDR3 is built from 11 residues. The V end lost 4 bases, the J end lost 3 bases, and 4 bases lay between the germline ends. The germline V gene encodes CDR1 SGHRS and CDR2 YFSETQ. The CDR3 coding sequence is TGCGCCAGCAGCATGGACACTGAAGCTTTCTTT. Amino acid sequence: CASSMDTEAFF.

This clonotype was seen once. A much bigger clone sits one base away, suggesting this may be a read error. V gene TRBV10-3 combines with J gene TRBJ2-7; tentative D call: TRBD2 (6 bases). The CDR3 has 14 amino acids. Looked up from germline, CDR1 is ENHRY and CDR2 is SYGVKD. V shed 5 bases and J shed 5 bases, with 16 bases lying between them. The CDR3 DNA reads TGTGCCATCAGTCCCGGGGGTTACGGCGACGAGCAGTACTTC. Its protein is CAISPGGYGDEQYF.

The CDR3 region has the DNA TGTGCCAGCACCCAACCAGGGGGGGCGGACTACGAGCAGTACTTC. The encoded protein is CASTQPGGADYEQYF. The chain links TRBV7-9 to TRBJ2-7; D is perhaps TRBD1 or TRBD2 (7 bases each). This CDR3 has 15 residues. Germline loops: CDR1 SEHNR, CDR2 FQNEAQ (reference sequence). The germline V and J ends were trimmed by 7 bases and 3 bases, with 19 bases remaining between them.

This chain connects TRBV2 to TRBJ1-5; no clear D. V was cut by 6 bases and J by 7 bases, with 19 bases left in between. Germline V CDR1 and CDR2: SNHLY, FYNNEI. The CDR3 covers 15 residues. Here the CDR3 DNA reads TGTGCCAGCAGCCTAAGACATGTAGGAGAACAGCCCCAGCATTTT. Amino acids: CASSLRHVGEQPQHF.

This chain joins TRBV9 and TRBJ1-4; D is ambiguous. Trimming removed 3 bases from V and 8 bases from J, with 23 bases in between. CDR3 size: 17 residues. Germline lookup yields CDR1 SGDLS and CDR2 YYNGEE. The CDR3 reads CASSASGRATRREKLFF. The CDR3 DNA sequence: TGTGCCAGCAGCGCCTCAGGTCGGGCTACCAGACGAGAAAAACTGTTTTTT.